This T cell receptor beta chain derives from a study of spatial heterogeneity in lung cancer. General study findings and limits: Within tumors, counts of expanded alpha and beta TCRs tracked tumor mutation counts.

The germline V gene encodes CDR1 DFQATT and CDR2 SNEGSKA (reference sequence). The CDR3 is 16 residues long. J gave up 0 bases and V 2 bases, and 10 bases lay outside the gene matches. This clonotype was recorded many times. Antigen unknown. The study tagged each TCR cDNA molecule with a unique molecular identifier. From the 5' RACE reads, TCRdb called clonotypes with MiXCR, one entry per CDR3 protein. Of around 3,100 distinct CDR3 sequences in the sample, 9.2% were seen once. Time point specified: sample taken at primary tumor resection. 72 TRACERx patients with early, untreated non-small cell lung cancer donated samples. Whole RNA came from tumor, nontumor lung or frozen PBMC and was sequenced without being sorted.

The clonotype was recovered from a male donor with early-stage non-small cell lung cancer. The chain links TRBV20-1 to TRBJ2-7; TRBD2 matches 7 bases. Sequencing was performed on lung tumor tissue, taken at surgery. The CDR3 loop is CSARPPPLAASYEQYF. CDR3 nucleotide sequence: TGCAGTGCTAGACCCCCCCCGCTAGCGGCCTCCTACGAGCAGTACTTC.